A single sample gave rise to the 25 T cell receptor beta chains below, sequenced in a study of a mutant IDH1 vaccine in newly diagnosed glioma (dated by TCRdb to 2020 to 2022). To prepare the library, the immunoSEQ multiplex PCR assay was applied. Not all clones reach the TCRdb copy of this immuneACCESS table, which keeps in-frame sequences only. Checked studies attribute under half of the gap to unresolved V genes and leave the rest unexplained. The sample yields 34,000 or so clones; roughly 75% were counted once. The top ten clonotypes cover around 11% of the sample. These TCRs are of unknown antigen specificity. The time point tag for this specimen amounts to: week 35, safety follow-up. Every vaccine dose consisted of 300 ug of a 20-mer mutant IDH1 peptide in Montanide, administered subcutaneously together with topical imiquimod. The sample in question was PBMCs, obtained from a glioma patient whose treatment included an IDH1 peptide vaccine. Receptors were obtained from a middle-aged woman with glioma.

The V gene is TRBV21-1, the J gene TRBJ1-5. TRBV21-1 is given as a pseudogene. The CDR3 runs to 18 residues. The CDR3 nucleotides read TGTGCCAGCAGCAAAGCTGAAAACCGGGACGCCCTAAATGGGCCCCAGCATTTT. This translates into CASSKAENRDALNGPQHF.

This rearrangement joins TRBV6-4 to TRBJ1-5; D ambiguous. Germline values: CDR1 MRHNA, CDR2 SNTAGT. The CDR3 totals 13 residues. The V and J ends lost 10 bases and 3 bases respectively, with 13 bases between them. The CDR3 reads CANITPPNQPQHF. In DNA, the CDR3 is TGTGCCAACATAACCCCTCCCAATCAGCCCCAGCATTTT.

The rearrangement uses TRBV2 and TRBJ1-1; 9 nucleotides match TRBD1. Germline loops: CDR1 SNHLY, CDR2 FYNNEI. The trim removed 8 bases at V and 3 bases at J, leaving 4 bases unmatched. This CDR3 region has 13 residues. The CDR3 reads CASGGQGYTEAFF. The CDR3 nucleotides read TGTGCCAGCGGGGGACAGGGTTACACTGAAGCTTTCTTT.

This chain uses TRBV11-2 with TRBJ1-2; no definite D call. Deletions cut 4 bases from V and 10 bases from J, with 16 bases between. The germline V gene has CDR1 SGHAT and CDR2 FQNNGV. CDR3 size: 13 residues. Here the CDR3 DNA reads TGTGCCAGCAGCTCCGGAGTAACTTTTGACTACACCTTC. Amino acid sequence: CASSSGVTFDYTF.

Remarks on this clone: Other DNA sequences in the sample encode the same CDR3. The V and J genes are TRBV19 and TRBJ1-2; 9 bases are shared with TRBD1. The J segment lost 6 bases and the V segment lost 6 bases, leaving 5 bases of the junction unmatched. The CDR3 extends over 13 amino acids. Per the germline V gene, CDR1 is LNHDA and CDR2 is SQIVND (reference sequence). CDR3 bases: TGTGCCAGTAGCCGGGGACAGGGCAATGGCTACACCTTC. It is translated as CASSRGQGNGYTF.

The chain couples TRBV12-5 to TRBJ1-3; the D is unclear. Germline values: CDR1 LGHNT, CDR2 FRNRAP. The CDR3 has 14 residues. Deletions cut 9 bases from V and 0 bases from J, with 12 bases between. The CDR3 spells CASRQANSGNTIYF. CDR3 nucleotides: TGTGCTAGCCGCCAGGCGAACTCTGGAAACACCATATATTTT. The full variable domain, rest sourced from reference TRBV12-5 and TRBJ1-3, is DARVTQTPRHKVTEMGQEVTMRCQPILGHNTVFWYRQTMMQGLELLAYFRNRAPLDDSGMPKDRFSAEMPDATLATLKIQPSEPRDSAVYFCASRQANSGNTIYFGEGSWLTVV.

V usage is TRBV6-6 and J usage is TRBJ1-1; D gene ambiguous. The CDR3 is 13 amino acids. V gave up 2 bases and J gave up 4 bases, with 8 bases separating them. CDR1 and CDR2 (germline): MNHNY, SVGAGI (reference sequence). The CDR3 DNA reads TGTGCCAGCAGTTACCGGCGCGCCACTGAAGCTTTCTTT. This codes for CASSYRRATEAFF.

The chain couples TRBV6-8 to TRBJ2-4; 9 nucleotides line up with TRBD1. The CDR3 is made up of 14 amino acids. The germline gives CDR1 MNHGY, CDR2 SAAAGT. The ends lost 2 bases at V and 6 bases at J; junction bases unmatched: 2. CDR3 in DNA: TGTGCCAGCAGTTACAGGGGACAGGGAAACATTCAGTACTTC. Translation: CASSYRGQGNIQYF.

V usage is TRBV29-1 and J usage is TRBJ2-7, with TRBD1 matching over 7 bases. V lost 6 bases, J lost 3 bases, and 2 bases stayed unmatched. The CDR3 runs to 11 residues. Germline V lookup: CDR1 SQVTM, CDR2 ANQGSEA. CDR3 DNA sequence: TGCAGCGTAGGGACAGTCTACGAGCAGTACTTC. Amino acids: CSVGTVYEQYF.

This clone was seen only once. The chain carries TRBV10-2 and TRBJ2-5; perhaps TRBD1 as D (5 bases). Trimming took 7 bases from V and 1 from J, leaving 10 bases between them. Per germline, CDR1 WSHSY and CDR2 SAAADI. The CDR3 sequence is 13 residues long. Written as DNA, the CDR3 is TGCGCCAGCACTTCGACAGTCCAAGAGACCCAGTACTTC. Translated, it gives CASTSTVQETQYF.

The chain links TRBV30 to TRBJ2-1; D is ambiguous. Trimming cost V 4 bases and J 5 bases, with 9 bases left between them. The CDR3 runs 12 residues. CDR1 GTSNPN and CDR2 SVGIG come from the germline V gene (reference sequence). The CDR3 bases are TGTGCCTGGACTGCTATGCACAATGAGCAGTTCTTC. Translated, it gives CAWTAMHNEQFF.

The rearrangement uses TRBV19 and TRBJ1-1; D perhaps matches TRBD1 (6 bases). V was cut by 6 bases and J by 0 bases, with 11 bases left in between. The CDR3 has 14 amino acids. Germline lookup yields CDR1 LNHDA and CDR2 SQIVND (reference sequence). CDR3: CASSLTGLNTEAFF. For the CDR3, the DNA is TGTGCCAGTAGCCTCACAGGGTTGAACACTGAAGCTTTCTTT.

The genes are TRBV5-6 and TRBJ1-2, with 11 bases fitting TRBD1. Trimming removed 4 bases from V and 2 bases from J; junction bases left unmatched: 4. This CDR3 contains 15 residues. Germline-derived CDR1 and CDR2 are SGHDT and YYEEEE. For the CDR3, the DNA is TGTGCCAGCAGCCCGGGACAGGGGGGGAACTATGGCTACACCTTC. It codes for CASSPGQGGNYGYTF.

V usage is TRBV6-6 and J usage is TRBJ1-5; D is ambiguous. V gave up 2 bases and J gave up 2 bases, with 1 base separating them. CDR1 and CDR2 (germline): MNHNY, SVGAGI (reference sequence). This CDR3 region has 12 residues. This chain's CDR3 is CASSYGNQPQHF. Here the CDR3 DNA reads TGTGCCAGCAGTTACGGCAATCAGCCCCAGCATTTT.

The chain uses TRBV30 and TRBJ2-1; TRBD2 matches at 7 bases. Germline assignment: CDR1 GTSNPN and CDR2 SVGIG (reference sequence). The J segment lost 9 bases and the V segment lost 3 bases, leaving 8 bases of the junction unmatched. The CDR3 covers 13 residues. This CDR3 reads CAWSHGLEGEQFF. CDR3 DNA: TGTGCCTGGAGCCACGGACTAGAGGGTGAGCAGTTCTTC.

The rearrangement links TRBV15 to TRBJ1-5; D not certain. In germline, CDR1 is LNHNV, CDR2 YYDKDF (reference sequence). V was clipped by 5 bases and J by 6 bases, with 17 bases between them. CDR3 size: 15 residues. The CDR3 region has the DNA TGTGCCACCAGCGTTTCCTCAGGAATAGGTCAGCCCCAGCATTTT. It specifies CATSVSSGIGQPQHF.

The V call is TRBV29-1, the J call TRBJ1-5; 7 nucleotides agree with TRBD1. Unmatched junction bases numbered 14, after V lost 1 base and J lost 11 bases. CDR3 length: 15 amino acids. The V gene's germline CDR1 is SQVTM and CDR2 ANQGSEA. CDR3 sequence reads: CSVEGGTDSNGAQHF. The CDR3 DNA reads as TGCAGCGTTGAAGGGGGGACAGACTCTAATGGGGCCCAGCATTTT.

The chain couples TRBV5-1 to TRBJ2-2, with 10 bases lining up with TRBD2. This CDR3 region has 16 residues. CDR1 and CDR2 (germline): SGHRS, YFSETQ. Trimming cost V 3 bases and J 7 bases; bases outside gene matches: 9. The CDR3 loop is CASSWSPAGGIGELFF. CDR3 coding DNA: TGCGCCAGCAGCTGGTCCCCAGCGGGGGGGATCGGGGAGCTGTTTTTT.

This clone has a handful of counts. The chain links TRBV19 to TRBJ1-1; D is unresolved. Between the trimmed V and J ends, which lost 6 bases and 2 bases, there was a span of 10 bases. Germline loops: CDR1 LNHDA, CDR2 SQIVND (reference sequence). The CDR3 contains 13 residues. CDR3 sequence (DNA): TGTGCCAGTAGAAGTAAGAACAACACTGAAGCTTTCTTT. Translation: CASRSKNNTEAFF.

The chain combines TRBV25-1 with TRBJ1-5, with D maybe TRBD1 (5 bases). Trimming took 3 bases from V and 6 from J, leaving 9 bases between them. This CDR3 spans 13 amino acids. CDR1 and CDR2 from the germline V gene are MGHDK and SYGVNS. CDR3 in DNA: TGTGCCAGCAGTGAGGAGGGGATTCAGCCCCAGCATTTT. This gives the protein CASSEEGIQPQHF.

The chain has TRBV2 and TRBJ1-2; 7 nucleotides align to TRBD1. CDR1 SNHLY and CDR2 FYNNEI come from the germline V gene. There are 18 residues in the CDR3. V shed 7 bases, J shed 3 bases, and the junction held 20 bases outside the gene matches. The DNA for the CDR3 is TGTGCCAGCAAGGCCCTCGTGAACAGGGGCCCTCTGGACTATGGCTACACCTTC. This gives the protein CASKALVNRGPLDYGYTF.

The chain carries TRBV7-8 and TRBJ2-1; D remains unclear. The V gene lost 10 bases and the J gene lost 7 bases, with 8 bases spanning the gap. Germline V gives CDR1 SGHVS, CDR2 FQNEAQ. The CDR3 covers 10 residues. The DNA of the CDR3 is TGTGCCATTAATAGAAATGAGCAGTTCTTC. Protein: CAINRNEQFF. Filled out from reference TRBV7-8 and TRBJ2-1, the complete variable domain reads GAGVSQSPRYKVAKRGQDVALRCDPISGHVSLFWYQQALGQGPEFLTYFQNEAQLDKSGLPSDRFFAERPEGSVSTLKIQRTQQEDSAVYLCAINRNEQFFGPGTRLTVL.

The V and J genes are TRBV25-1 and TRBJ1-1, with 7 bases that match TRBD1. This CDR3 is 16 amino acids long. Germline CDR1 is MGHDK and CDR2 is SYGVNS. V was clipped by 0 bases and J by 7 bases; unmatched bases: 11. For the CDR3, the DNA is TGTGCCAGCAGTGAATATATGACAGGGAAAGAGAGTGAAGCTTTCTTT. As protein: CASSEYMTGKESEAFF.

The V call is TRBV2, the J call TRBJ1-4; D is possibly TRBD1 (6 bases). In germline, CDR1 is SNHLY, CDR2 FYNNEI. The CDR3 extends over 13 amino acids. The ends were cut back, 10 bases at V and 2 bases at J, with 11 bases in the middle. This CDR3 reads CATLGGTNEKLFF. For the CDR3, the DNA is TGTGCCACCCTGGGGGGCACTAATGAAAAACTGTTTTTT. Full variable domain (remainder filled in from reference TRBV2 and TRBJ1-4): EPEVTQTPSHQVTQMGQEVILRCVPISNHLYFYWYRQILGQKVEFLVSFYNNEISEKSEIFDDQFSVERPDGSNFTLKIRSTKLEDSAMYFCATLGGTNEKLFFGSGTQLSVL.

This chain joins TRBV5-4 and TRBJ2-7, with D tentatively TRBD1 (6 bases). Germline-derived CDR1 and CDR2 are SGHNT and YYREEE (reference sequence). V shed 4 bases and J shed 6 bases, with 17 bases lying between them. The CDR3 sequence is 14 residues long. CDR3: CASSGSDRRFEQYF. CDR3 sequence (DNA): TGTGCCAGCAGCGGATCGGACAGAAGGTTCGAGCAGTACTTC. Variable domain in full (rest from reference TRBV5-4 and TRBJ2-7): ETGVTQSPTHLIKTRGQQVTLRCSSQSGHNTVSWYQQALGQGPQFIFQYYREEENGRGNFPPRFSGLQFPNYSSELNVNALELDDSALYLCASSGSDRRFEQYFGPGTRLTVT.